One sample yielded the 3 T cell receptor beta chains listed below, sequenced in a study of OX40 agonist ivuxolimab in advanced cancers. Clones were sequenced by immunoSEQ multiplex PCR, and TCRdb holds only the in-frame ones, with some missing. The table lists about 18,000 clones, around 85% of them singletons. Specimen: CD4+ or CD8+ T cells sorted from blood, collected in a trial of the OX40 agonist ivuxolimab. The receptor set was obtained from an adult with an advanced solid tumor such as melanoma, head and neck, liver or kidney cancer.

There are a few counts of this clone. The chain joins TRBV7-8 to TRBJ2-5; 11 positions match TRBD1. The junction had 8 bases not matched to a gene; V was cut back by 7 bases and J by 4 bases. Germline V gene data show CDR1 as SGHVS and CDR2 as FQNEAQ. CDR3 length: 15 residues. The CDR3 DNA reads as TGTGCCAGCACCCCGGGGACAGGGGGAATAGAGACCCAGTACTTC. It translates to CASTPGTGGIETQYF.

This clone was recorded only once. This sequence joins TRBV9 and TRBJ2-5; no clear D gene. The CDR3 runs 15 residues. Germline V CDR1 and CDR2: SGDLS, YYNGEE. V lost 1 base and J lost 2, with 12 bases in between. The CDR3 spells CASSVTGLIQETQYF. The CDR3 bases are TGTGCCAGCAGCGTAACGGGTCTAATACAAGAGACCCAGTACTTC. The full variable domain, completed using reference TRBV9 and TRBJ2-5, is DSGVTQTPKHLITATGQRVTLRCSPRSGDLSVYWYQQSLDQGLQFLIQYYNGEERAKGNILERFSAQQFPDLHSELNLSSLELGDSALYFCASSVTGLIQETQYFGPGTRLLVL.

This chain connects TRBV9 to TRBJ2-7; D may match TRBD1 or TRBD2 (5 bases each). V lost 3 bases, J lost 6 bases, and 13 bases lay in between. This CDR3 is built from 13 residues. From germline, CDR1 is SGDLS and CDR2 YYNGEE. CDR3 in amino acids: CASSAGHGSEQYF. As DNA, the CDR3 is TGTGCCAGCAGCGCGGGGCACGGGTCCGAGCAGTACTTC.